The present entry profiles one TCR beta chain with its context. Its antigen is undetermined. V shed 6 bases and J 0 bases; nucleotides not matched to a gene: 17. The CDR3 consists of 19 residues. CDR1 and CDR2 (germline): SGHAT, FQNNGV. A single record per CDR3 protein comes from TCRdb applying MiXCR to the RT-PCR reads. The repertoire holds about 780,000 distinct CDR3 sequences, with less than 20% as singletons. This specimen comes from a study of response to subunit inactivated influenza vaccine. Study-wide findings and caveats: After each seasonal influenza vaccination, few new T cells are recruited, the authors suggested.

The clonotype was recovered from a man aged 50 to 59 who received an inactivated influenza vaccine. The rearrangement joins TRBV11-2 to TRBJ2-3; 8 positions match TRBD2. The source material was PBMCs from blood, sampled more than 4 days after vaccination. CDR3: CASSPSSGILPPSTDTQYF. The CDR3 region has the DNA TGTGCCAGCAGTCCCAGTAGCGGGATACTACCACCAAGCACAGATACGCAGTATTTT.